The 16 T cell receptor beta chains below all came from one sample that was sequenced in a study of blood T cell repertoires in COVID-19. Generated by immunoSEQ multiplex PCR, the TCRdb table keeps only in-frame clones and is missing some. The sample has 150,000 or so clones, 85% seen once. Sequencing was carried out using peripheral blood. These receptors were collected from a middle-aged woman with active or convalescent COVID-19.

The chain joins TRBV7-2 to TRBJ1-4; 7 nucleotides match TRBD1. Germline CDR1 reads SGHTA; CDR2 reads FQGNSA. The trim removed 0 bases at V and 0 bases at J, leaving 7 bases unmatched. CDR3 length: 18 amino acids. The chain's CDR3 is CASSLATGAAATNEKLFF. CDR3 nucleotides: TGTGCCAGCAGCTTAGCCACAGGGGCGGCGGCAACTAATGAAAAACTGTTTTTT. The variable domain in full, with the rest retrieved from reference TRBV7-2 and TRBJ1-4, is GAGVSQSPSNKVTEKGKDVELRCDPISGHTALYWYRQSLGQGLEFLIYFQGNSAPDKSGLPSDRFSAERTGGSVSTLTIQRTQQEDSAVYLCASSLATGAAATNEKLFFGSGTQLSVL.

As DNA, the CDR3 is TGTGCCAGCAGCCTAGGACAGGGGGCAGGAGACACTGAAGCTTTCTTT. Residues: CASSLGQGAGDTEAFF. The V and J genes are TRBV11-2 and TRBJ1-1; 11 bases line up with TRBD1. Germline V gives CDR1 SGHAT, CDR2 FQNNGV. Trimming cost V 5 bases and J 3 bases; bases outside gene matches: 8. CDR3 length equals 16 residues.

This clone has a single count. The CDR3 region has the DNA TGTGCCAGCAGTTGGTTACTAGCGGGGGATAGAGAGACCCAGTACTTC. It codes for CASSWLLAGDRETQYF. This chain uses TRBV28 with TRBJ2-5; TRBD2 aligns across 11 bases. This CDR3 has 16 amino acids. The trim removed 4 bases at V and 4 bases at J, leaving 8 bases unmatched. Germline values: CDR1 MDHEN, CDR2 SYDVKM.

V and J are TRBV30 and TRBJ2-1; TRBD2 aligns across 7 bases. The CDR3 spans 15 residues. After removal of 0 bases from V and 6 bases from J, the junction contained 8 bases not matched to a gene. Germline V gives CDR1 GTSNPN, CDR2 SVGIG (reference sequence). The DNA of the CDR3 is TGTGCCTGGAGTGTACAAGGACGGGAGGTCAATGAGCAGTTCTTC. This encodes CAWSVQGREVNEQFF.

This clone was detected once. CDR3 nucleotides: TGTGCCAGCAGGACTAGCGGGAGGGGAGATACGCAGTATTTT. It encodes CASRTSGRGDTQYF. V is TRBV6-6 and J is TRBJ2-3; 14 bases map to TRBD2. CDR3 length: 14 amino acids. J gave up 5 bases and V 6 bases, and 1 base lay outside the gene matches. Germline V CDR1 and CDR2: MNHNY, SVGAGI (reference sequence).

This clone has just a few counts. In DNA form, the CDR3 reads TGTGCCACCCTCGGGAACACTGAAGCTTTCTTT. This translates into CATLGNTEAFF. V and J are TRBV10-3 and TRBJ1-1; D gene ambiguous. Germline-derived CDR1 and CDR2 are ENHRY and SYGVKD. CDR3 length: 11 residues. V was cut by 10 bases and J by 1 base, with 7 bases left in between.

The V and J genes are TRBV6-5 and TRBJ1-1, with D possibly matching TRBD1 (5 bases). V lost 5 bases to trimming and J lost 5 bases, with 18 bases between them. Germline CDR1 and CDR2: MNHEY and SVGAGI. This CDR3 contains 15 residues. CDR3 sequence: CASSTRTRKLTEAFF. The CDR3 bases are TGTGCCAGCAGTACCCGGACACGTAAGTTAACTGAAGCTTTCTTT.

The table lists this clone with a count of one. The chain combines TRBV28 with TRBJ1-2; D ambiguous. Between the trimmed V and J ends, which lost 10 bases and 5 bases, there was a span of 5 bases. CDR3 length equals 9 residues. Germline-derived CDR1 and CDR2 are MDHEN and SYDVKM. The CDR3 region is CAILYGYTF. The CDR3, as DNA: TGTGCCATCCTTTATGGCTACACCTTC.

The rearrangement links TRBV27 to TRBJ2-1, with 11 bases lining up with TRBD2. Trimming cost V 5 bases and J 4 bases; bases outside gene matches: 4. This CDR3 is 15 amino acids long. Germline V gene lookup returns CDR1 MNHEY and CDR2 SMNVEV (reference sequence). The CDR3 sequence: CASSMGTSGYNEQFF. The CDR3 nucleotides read TGTGCCAGCAGTATGGGGACTAGCGGATACAATGAGCAGTTCTTC.

CDR3 protein: CSVTPSGRAGDTQYF. CDR3 coding DNA: TGCAGCGTTACCCCTAGCGGGAGGGCCGGGGATACGCAGTATTTT. The chain couples TRBV29-1 to TRBJ2-3, with 12 nucleotides matching TRBD2. The J segment lost 6 bases and the V segment lost 5 bases, leaving 9 bases of the junction unmatched. Germline V lookup: CDR1 SQVTM, CDR2 ANQGSEA. CDR3 length equals 15 residues.

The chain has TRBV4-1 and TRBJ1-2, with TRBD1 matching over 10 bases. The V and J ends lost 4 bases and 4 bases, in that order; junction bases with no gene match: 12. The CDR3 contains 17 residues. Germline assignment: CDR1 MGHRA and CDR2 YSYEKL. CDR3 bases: TGCGCCAGCAGCCCGCCCGACAGGGGGCGCGTCAGCTATGGCTACACCTTC. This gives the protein CASSPPDRGRVSYGYTF.

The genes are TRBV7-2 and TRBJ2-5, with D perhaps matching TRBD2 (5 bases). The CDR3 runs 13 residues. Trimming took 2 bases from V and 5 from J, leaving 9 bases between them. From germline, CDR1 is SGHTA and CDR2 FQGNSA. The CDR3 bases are TGTGCCAGCAGCTTATGGTCGGGGGAGACCCAGTACTTC. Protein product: CASSLWSGETQYF.

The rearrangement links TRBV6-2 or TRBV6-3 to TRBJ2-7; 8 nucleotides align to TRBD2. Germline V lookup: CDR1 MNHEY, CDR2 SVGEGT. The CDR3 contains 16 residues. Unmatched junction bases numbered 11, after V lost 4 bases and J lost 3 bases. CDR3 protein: CASSSGGASEVYEQYF. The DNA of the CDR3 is TGTGCCAGCAGTTCCGGGGGGGCCTCGGAGGTCTACGAGCAGTACTTC.

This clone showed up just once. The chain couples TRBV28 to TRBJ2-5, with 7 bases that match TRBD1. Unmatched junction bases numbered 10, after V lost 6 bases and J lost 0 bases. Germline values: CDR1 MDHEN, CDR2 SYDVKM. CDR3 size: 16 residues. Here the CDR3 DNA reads TGTGCCAGCAGCCCAGACAGGGAAGGAAACCAAGAGACCCAGTACTTC. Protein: CASSPDREGNQETQYF.

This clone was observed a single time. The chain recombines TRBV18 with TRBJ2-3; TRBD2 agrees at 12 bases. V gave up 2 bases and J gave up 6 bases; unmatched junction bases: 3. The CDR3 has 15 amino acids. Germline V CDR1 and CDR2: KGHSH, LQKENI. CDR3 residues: CASSPRTSGMDTQYF. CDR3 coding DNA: TGTGCCAGCTCACCAAGGACTAGCGGGATGGATACGCAGTATTTT.

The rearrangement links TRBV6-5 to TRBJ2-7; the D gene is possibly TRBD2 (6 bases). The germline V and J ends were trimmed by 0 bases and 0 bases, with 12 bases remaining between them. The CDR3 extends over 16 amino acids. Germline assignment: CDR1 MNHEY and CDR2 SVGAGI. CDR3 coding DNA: TGTGCCAGCAGTTACTCCCCCGGCGGGGTCTCCTACGAGCAGTACTTC. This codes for CASSYSPGGVSYEQYF.